A single sample is the source of the 24 T cell receptor beta chains below, sequenced in a study of CXCR3-negative and CXCR3-positive naive CD8 T cells (dated by TCRdb to about 2019). What the authors observed across the whole study: Compared with CXCR3-negative naive cells, CXCR3-positive naive cells had TRB CDR3s with higher hydrophobicity (lower Kidera factor 4), lower energy, and higher strength and volume indices.

Their specific antigens are unknown. TCRdb shows the sequencer as NextSeq 550. The Human TCR Profiling Kit (MiLaboratory) was used to prepare UMI-labeled 5' RACE TRB cDNA libraries. Through TCRdb reprocessing, the reads give one entry per CDR3 protein sequence; DNA is omitted. This sample's records show 95,000 to 100,000 distinct CDR3 sequences. Together, the top ten hold about 1% of the sample. Sequencing was done on a sample of naive CXCR3+ CD8+ T cells from blood. The sample's cell subset or site label is to be understood as: CD45RO-CCR7+CD27+CD95- naive CD8+ T cells expressing CXCR3 (TNR3+). The receptors stem from a human donor in good health. Some clones in this sample may be carry-over from other donors' samples.

V and J are TRBV7-2 and TRBJ2-7; TCRdb returns TRBD1, unconfirmable since there is no DNA. CDR3 length: 14 amino acids. Per germline, CDR1 SGHTA and CDR2 FQGNSA. The CDR3 reads CASSLLDGTYEQYF.

The CDR3 region is CASSLGWGREETQYF. The chain links TRBV7-6 to TRBJ2-5; the D gene TCRdb calls, TRBD1, cannot be checked with no DNA. This CDR3 is built from 15 residues. Germline lookup yields CDR1 SGHVS and CDR2 FNYEAQ.

V usage is TRBV13 and J usage is TRBJ1-2. Germline V gene data show CDR1 as PRHDT and CDR2 as FYEKMQ (reference sequence). The CDR3 runs 15 residues. The CDR3 here is CASSWLPETTYGYTF.

The V and J genes are TRBV6-5 and TRBJ2-1; absent DNA, TCRdb's TRBD2 call cannot be checked. Germline V gene sequence: CDR1 MNHEY, CDR2 SVGAGI. CDR3 length equals 17 residues. The CDR3: CASSYSYSGGAYNEQFF.

J is TRBJ2-5 and V is TRBV12-3 or TRBV12-4. CDR3 length: 13 residues. CDR3 loop: CASSFRSRETQYF.

This chain uses TRBV20-1 with TRBJ1-5; TCRdb selects TRBD1, and the lack of DNA leaves this call unchecked. The CDR3 covers 16 residues. Per the germline V gene, CDR1 is DFQATT and CDR2 is SNEGSKA (reference sequence). This CDR3 reads CSASGTGAYSNQPQHF.

The chain links TRBV9 to TRBJ2-7; the TCRdb call, TRBD1, lacks DNA for checking. The CDR3 is 16 residues long. CDR1 and CDR2 from the germline V gene are SGDLS and YYNGEE. The CDR3 protein is CASSLPRTGLSYEQYF.

V usage is TRBV7-9 and J usage is TRBJ2-3. Per germline, CDR1 SEHNR and CDR2 FQNEAQ (reference sequence). The CDR3 has 12 residues. CDR3 amino acids: CASSLGPDTQYF.

This chain joins TRBV20-1 and TRBJ2-7; TCRdb's D call, TRBD2, is unchecked because there is no DNA. There are 19 residues in the CDR3. The germline gives CDR1 DFQATT, CDR2 SNEGSKA (reference sequence). The CDR3 sequence is CSARDIVLSGTPNPYEQYF.

The chain recombines TRBV5-4 with TRBJ2-1. Germline assignment: CDR1 SGHNT and CDR2 YYREEE (reference sequence). The CDR3 contains 14 residues. The CDR3 sequence: CASSFGPLGNEQFF.

The CDR3 protein is CASSYGRAGELFF. The chain is built from TRBV6-2 or TRBV6-3 and TRBJ2-2; as DNA is missing, the TRBD1 call by TCRdb cannot be tested. The CDR3 covers 13 residues. Germline V gene data show CDR1 as MNHEY and CDR2 as SVGEGT.

This rearrangement joins TRBV10-3 to TRBJ2-2. The CDR3 covers 12 residues. Looked up from germline, CDR1 is ENHRY and CDR2 is SYGVKD. The CDR3 spells CAISDLSGELFF.

The chain has TRBV6-4 and TRBJ2-1; the D call of TRBD2 rests on TCRdb alone, since no DNA is present to check it. Germline-derived CDR1 and CDR2 are MRHNA and SNTAGT. This CDR3 has 13 residues. This CDR3 is CASAQGGENEQFF.

The chain has TRBV20-1 and TRBJ2-5. CDR3 length equals 14 residues. Germline CDR1 DFQATT, CDR2 SNEGSKA (reference sequence). The CDR3 loop is CSASRALAGETQYF.

The chain has TRBV27 and TRBJ2-1; TCRdb returns TRBD2, unconfirmable since there is no DNA. CDR1 is MNHEY, CDR2 SMNVEV, per germline (reference sequence). CDR3 size: 14 residues. The CDR3 is CASRNEGWANEQFF.

This chain links TRBV7-6 with TRBJ2-7; TCRdb lists TRBD1, though no DNA is available to test this call. This CDR3 has 14 amino acids. Germline assignment: CDR1 SGHVS and CDR2 FNYEAQ. This CDR3 is CASSAGQAPYEQYF.

The genes are TRBV3-1 and TRBJ2-3; the D call from TCRdb, TRBD2, cannot be confirmed without DNA. The CDR3 contains 16 residues. The germline CDR1 and CDR2 sequences are LGHDT and YNNKEL (reference sequence). Here the CDR3 reads CASSQGIAGPTDTQYF.

This chain uses TRBV11-2 with TRBJ2-1; no DNA is available, so the TRBD2 call from TCRdb remains unchecked. Germline V lookup: CDR1 SGHAT, CDR2 FQNNGV. The CDR3 has 14 residues. The CDR3 loop is CASSSGLSYNEQFF.

V is TRBV14 and J is TRBJ2-7; TCRdb returns TRBD1, unconfirmable since there is no DNA. The germline gives CDR1 SGHDN, CDR2 FVKESK. CDR3 length equals 13 residues. The CDR3 region is CASSLPLSYEQYF.

The chain uses TRBV7-9 and TRBJ2-1; TCRdb outputs TRBD2, but without DNA this stays unchecked. CDR1 is SEHNR and CDR2 is FQNEAQ in the germline V gene (reference sequence). The CDR3 spans 13 residues. CDR3: CASSLEVTEEQFF.

The chain carries TRBV4-1 and TRBJ1-5. The length of the CDR3 is 15 residues. Germline V lookup: CDR1 MGHRA, CDR2 YSYEKL. CDR3 residues: CASSQVTTFNQPQHF.

V is TRBV20-1 and J is TRBJ2-7; lacking DNA, the TRBD2 call made by TCRdb goes unchecked. From germline, CDR1 is DFQATT and CDR2 SNEGSKA (reference sequence). This CDR3 has 18 amino acids. The CDR3 here is CSARDGAGRAVLSYEQYF.

This sequence joins TRBV11-3 and TRBJ2-1. Germline V gene lookup returns CDR1 SGHNT and CDR2 YENEEA. This CDR3 has 12 amino acids. The CDR3 is CASSLGWAEQFF.

This chain connects TRBV29-1 to TRBJ2-7; the TCRdb D gene call, TRBD1, has no DNA to confirm it. This CDR3 comprises 15 residues. Looked up from germline, CDR1 is SQVTM and CDR2 is ANQGSEA. The CDR3: CSVTGTPFTSYGQYF.